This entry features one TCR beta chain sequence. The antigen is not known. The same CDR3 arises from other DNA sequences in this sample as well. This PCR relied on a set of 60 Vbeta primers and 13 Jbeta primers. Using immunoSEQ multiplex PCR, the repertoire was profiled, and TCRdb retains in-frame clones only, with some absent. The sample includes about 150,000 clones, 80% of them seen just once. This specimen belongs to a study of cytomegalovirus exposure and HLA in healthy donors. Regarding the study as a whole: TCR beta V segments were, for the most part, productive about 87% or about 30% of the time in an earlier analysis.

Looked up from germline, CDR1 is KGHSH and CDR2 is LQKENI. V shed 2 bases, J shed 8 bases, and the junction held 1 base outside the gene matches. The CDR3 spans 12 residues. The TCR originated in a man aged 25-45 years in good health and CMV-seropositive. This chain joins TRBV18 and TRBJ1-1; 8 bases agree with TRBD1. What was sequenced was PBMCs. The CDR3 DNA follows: TGTGCCAGCTCACCAACAGGGGGAGAAGCTTTCTTT. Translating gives CASSPTGGEAFF.